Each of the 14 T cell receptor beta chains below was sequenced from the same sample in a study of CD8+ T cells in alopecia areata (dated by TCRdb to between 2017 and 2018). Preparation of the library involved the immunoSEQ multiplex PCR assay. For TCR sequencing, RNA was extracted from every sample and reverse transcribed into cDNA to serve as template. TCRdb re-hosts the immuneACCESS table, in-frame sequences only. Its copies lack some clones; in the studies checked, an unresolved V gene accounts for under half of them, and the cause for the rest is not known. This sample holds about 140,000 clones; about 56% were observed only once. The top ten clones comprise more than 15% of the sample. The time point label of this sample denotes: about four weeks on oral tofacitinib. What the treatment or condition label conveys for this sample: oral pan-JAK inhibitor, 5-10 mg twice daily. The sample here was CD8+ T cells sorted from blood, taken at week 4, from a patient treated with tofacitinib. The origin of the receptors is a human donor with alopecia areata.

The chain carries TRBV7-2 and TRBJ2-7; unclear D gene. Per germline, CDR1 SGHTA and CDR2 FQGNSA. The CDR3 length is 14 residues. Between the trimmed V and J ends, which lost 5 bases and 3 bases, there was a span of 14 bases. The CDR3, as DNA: TGTGCCAGCAGCGACGGTGGTGGCTACTACGAGCAGTACTTC. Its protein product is CASSDGGGYYEQYF.

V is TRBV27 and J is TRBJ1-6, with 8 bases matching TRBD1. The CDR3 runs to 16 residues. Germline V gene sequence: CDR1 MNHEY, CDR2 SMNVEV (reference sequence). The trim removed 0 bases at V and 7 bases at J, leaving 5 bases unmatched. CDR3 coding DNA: TGTGCCAGCAGTTTATCGAGTAGACAGGGGAATTCACCCCTCCACTTT. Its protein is CASSLSSRQGNSPLHF.

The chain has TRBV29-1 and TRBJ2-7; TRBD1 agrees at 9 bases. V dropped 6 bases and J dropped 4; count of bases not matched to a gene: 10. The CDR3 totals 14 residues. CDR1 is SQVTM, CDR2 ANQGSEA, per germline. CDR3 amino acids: CSVRSGTGSYEQYF. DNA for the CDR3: TGCAGCGTAAGATCCGGGACAGGGTCTTACGAGCAGTACTTC.

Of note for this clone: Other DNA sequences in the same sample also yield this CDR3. CDR3 in amino acids: CASSLGGGNQPQHF. CDR3 nucleotides: TGTGCCAGCAGTTTAGGGGGTGGCAATCAGCCCCAGCATTTT. The chain couples TRBV27 to TRBJ1-5; tentative D call: TRBD1 (5 bases). The CDR3 has 14 amino acids. The V end was cut by 2 bases, the J end by 2 bases, with 7 bases between. Germline V gene sequence: CDR1 MNHEY, CDR2 SMNVEV (reference sequence).

The CDR3 DNA reads TGCGCCAGCAGCCTTAGGCAGGGGGATTCCTACGAGCAGTACTTC. Translated, it gives CASSLRQGDSYEQYF. V is TRBV4-3 and J is TRBJ2-7; 7 bases align to TRBD1. CDR1 is LGHNA and CDR2 is YSLEER in the germline V gene. The V gene end was trimmed by 4 bases and the J gene end by 1 base; junction bases not matched to a gene: 7. CDR3 size: 15 residues.

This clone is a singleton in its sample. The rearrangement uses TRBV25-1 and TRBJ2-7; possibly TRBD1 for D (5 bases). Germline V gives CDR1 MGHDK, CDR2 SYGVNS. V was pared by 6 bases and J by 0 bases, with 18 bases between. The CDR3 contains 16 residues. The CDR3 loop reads CASRPTDSFSSYEQYF. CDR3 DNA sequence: TGTGCCAGCAGACCCACAGACAGTTTTAGCTCCTACGAGCAGTACTTC.

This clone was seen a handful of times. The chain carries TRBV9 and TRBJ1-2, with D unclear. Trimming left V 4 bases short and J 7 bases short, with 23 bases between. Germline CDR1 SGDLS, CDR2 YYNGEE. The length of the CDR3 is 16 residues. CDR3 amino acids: CASSTPDLGGVGGYTF. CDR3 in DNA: TGTGCCAGCAGCACACCAGACCTTGGCGGAGTAGGTGGCTACACCTTC.

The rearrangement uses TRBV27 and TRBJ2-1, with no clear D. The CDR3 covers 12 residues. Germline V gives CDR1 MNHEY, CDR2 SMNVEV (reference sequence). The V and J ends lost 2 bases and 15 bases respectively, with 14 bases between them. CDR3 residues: CASSLQGLVLFF. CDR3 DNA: TGTGCCAGCAGTTTACAAGGATTAGTGCTGTTCTTC.

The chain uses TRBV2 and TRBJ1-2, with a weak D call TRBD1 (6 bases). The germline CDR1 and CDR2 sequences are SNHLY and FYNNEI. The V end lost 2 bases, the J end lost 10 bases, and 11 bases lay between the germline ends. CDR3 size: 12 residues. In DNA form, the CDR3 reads TGTGCCAGCAGTGAAAGGGCAGGGGACTACACCTTC. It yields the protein CASSERAGDYTF. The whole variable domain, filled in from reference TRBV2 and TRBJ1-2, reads EPEVTQTPSHQVTQMGQEVILRCVPISNHLYFYWYRQILGQKVEFLVSFYNNEISEKSEIFDDQFSVERPDGSNFTLKIRSTKLEDSAMYFCASSERAGDYTFGSGTRLTVV.

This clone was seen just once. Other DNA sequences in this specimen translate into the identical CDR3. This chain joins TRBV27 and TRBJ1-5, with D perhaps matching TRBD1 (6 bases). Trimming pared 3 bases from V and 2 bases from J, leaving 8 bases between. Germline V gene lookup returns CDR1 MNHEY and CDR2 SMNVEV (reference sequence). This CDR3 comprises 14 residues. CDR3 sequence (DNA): TGTGCCAGCAGTTTTGCAGGGGGCAATCAGCCCCAGCATTTT. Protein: CASSFAGGNQPQHF.

In DNA, the CDR3 is TGCGCCAGCAGCTTGGGCCGGGGCCCAAACATTCAGTACTTC. Translation: CASSLGRGPNIQYF. The chain couples TRBV5-1 to TRBJ2-4, with D tentatively TRBD1 or TRBD2 (5 bases each). This CDR3 is built from 14 residues. The V end lost 0 bases, the J end lost 6 bases, and 10 bases lay between the germline ends. CDR1 is SGHRS, CDR2 YFSETQ, per germline. Full variable domain (outside the CDR3, taken from reference TRBV5-1 and TRBJ2-4): KAGVTQTPRYLIKTRGQQVTLSCSPISGHRSVSWYQQTPGQGLQFLFEYFSETQRNKGNFPGRFSGRQFSNSRSEMNVSTLELGDSALYLCASSLGRGPNIQYFGAGTRLSVL.

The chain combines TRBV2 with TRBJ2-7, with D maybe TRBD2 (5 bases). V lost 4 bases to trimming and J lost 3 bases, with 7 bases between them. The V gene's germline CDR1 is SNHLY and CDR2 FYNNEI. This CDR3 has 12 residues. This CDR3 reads CASSGGHYEQYF. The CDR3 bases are TGTGCCAGCAGTGGCGGGCACTACGAGCAGTACTTC.

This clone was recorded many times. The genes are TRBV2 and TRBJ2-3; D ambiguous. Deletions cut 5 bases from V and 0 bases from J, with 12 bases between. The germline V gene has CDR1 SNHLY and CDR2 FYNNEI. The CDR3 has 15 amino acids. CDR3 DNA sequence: TGTGCCAGCAGTTTTGTGGCAGCTAGCACAGATACGCAGTATTTT. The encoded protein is CASSFVAASTDTQYF. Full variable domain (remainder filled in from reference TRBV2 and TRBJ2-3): EPEVTQTPSHQVTQMGQEVILRCVPISNHLYFYWYRQILGQKVEFLVSFYNNEISEKSEIFDDQFSVERPDGSNFTLKIRSTKLEDSAMYFCASSFVAASTDTQYFGPGTRLTVL.

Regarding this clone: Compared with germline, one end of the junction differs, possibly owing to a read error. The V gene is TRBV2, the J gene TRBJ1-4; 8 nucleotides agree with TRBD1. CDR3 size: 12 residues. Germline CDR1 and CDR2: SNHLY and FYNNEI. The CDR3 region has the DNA TGTGCCAGCAGTGCAAAACCGGGACAGGAGCTTTTT. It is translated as CASSAKPGQELF.